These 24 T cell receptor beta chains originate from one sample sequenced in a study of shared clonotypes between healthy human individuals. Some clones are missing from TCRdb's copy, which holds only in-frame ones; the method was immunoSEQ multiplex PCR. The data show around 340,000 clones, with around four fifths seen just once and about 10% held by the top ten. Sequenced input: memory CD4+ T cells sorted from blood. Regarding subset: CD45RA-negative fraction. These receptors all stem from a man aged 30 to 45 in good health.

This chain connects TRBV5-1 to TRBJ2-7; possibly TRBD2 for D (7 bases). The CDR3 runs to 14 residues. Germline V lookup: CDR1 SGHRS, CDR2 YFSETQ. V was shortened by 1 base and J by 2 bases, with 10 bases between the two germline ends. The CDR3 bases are TGCGCCAGCAGCTTGTCGGGGGGCCCCTACGAGCAGTACTTC. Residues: CASSLSGGPYEQYF.

CDR3 nucleotide sequence: TGTGCCAGCAGTTATAGGCACTCGGACTCCTACAATGAGCAGTTCTTC. Translation gives CASSYRHSDSYNEQFF. This sequence joins TRBV6-5 and TRBJ2-1; D remains unclear. The CDR3 contains 16 residues. Trimming pared 3 bases from V and 0 bases from J, leaving 12 bases between. CDR1 MNHEY and CDR2 SVGAGI come from the germline V gene.

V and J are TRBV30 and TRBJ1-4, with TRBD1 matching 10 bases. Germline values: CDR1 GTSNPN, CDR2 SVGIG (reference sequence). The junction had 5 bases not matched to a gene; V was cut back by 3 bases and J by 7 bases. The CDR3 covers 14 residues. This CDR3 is CAWSRQGAGEKLFF. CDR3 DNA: TGTGCCTGGAGCCGACAGGGGGCAGGTGAAAAACTGTTTTTT.

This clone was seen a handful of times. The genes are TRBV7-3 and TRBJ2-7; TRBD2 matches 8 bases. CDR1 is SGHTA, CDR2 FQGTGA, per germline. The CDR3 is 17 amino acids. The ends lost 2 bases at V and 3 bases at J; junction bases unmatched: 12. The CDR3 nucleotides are TGTGCCAGCAGCTTACTTTCCAGCGGGAGTACCAACTACGAGCAGTACTTC. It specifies CASSLLSSGSTNYEQYF.

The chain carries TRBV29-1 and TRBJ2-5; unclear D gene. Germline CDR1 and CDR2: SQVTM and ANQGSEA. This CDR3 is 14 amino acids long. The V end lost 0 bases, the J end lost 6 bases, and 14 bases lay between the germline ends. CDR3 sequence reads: CSVEDLVSPKTQYF. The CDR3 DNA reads TGCAGCGTTGAAGATCTCGTCAGTCCGAAGACCCAGTACTTC.

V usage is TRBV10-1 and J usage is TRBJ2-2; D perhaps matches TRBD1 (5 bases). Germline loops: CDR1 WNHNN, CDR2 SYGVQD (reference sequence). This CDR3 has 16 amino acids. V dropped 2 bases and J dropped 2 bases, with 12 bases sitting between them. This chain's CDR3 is CASSELDSSNTGELFF. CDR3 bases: TGCGCCAGCAGTGAGCTCGACAGCTCTAACACCGGGGAGCTGTTTTTT.

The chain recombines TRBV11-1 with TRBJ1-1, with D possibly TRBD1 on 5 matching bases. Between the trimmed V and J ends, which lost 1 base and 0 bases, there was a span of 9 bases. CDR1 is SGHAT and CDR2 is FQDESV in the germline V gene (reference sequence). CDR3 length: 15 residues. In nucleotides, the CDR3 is TGTGCCAGCAGCTTAGGGGGGATTCTGAACACTGAAGCTTTCTTT. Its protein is CASSLGGILNTEAFF. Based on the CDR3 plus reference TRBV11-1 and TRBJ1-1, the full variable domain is EAEVAQSPRYKITEKSQAVAFWCDPISGHATLYWYRQILGQGPELLVQFQDESVVDDSQLPKDRFSAERLKGVDSTLKIQPAELGDSAMYLCASSLGGILNTEAFFGQGTRLTVV.

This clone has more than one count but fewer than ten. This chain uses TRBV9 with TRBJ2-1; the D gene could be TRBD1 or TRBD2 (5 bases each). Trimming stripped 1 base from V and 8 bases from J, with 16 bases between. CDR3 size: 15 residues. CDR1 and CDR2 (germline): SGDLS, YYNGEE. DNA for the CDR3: TGTGCCAGCAGCGTAATCGGGGCTAGAGGGGATGAGCAGTTCTTC. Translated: CASSVIGARGDEQFF.

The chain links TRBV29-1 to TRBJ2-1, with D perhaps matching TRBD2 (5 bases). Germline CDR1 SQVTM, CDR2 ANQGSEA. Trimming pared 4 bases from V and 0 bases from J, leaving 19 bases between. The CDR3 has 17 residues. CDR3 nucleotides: TGCAGCGTTGTTCCCCCTGGGCTGGGGAGCTCCTACAATGAGCAGTTCTTC. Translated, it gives CSVVPPGLGSSYNEQFF.

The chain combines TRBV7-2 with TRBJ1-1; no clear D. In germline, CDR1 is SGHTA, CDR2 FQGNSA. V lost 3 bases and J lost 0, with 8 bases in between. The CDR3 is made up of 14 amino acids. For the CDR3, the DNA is TGTGCCAGCAGCTTCGCACAGTTGAACACTGAAGCTTTCTTT. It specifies CASSFAQLNTEAFF.

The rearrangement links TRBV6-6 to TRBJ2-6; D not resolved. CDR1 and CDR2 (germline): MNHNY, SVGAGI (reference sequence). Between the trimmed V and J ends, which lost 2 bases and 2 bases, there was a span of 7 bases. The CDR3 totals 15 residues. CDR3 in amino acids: CASSYESAGANVLTF. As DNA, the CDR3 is TGTGCCAGCAGTTACGAGTCGGCTGGGGCCAACGTCCTGACTTTC.

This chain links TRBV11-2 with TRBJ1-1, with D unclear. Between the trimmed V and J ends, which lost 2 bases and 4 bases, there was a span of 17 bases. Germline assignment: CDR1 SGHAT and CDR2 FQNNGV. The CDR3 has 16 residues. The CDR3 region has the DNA TGTGCCAGCAGCTTAATTACCGGGGTGGTTACCACTGAAGCTTTCTTT. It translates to CASSLITGVVTTEAFF.

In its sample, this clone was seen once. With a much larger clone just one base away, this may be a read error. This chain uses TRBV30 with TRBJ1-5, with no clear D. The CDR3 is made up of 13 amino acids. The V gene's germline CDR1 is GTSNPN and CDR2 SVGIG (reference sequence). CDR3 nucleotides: TGTGCCCGGAGTCAGGACGGAAATCAGCCCCAGCATTTT. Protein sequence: CARSQDGNQPQHF.

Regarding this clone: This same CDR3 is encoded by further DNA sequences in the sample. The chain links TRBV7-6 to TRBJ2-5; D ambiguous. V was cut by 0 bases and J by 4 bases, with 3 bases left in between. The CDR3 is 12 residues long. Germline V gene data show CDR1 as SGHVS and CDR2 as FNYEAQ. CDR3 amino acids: CASSLAGETQYF. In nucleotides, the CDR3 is TGTGCCAGCAGCTTAGCGGGAGAGACCCAGTACTTC.

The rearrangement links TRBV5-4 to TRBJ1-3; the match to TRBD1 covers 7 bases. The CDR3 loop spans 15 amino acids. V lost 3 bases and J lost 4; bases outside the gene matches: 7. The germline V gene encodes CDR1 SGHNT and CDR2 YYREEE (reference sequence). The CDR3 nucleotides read TGTGCCAGCAGCTCCACAGGGGAGCCGGGAAACACCATATATTTT. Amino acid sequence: CASSSTGEPGNTIYF.

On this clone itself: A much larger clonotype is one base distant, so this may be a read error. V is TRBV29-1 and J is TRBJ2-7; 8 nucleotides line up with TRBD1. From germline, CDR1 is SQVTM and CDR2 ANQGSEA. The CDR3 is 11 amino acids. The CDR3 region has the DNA TGCAGCGTACGGACAGGGTACGAGCAGCACTTC. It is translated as CSVRTGYEQHF.

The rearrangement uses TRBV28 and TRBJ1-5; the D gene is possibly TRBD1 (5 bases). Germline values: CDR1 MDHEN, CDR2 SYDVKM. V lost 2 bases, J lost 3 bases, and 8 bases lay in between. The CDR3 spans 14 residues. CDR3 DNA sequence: TGTGCCAGCAGTTTAAACGGACACAATCAGCCCCAGCATTTT. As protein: CASSLNGHNQPQHF.

Here the CDR3 reads CASSWTGGGHQPQHF. The DNA for the CDR3 is TGTGCCAGCAGCTGGACAGGGGGCGGCCATCAGCCCCAGCATTTT. J is TRBJ1-5 and V is TRBV27, with TRBD1 identical over 11 bases. The germline CDR1 and CDR2 sequences are MNHEY and SMNVEV (reference sequence). The CDR3 totals 15 residues. V dropped 6 bases and J dropped 5; count of bases not matched to a gene: 6.

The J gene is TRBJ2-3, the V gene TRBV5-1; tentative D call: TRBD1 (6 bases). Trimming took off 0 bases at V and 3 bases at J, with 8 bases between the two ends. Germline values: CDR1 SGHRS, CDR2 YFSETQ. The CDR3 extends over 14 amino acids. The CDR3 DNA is TGCGCCAGCAGCTTGGGACAGGAAACAGATACGCAGTATTTT. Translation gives CASSLGQETDTQYF.

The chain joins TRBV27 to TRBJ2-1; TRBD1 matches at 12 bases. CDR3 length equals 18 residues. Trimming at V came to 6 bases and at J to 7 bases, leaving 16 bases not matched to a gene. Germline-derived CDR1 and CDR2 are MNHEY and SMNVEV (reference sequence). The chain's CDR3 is CASSPYLGTGGGGNEQFF. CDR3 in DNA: TGTGCCAGCAGCCCATACCTAGGGACAGGGGGCGGAGGAAATGAGCAGTTCTTC.

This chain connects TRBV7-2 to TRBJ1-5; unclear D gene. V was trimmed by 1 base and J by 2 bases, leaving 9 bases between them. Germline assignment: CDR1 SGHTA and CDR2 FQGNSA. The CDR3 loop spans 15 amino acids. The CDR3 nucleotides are TGTGCCAGCAGCTTAGTAGTTAATGGCAATCAGCCCCAGCATTTT. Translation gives CASSLVVNGNQPQHF.

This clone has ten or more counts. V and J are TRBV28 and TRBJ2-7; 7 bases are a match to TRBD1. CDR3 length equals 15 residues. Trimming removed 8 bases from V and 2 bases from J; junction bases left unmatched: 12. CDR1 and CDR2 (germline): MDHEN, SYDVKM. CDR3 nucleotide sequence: TGTGCCAGCTTAAAAGACCGGGACAGACCCTACGAGCAGTACTTC. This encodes CASLKDRDRPYEQYF. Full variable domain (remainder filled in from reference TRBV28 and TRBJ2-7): DVKVTQSSRYLVKRTGEKVFLECVQDMDHENMFWYRQDPGLGLRLIYFSYDVKMKEKGDIPEGYSVSREKKERFSLILESASTNQTSMYLCASLKDRDRPYEQYFGPGTRLTVT.

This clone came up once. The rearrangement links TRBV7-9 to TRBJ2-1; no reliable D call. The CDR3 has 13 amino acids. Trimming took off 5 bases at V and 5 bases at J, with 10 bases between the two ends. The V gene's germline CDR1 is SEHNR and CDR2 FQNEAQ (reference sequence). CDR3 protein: CASSHGVNNEQFF. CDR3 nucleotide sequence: TGTGCCAGCAGCCATGGCGTAAACAATGAGCAGTTCTTC.

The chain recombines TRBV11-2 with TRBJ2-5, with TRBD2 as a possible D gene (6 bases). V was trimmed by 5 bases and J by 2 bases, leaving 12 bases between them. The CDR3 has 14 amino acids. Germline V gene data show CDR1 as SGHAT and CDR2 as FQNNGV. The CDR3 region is CASSPGRGQETQYF. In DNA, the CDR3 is TGTGCCAGCAGCCCAGGACGGGGGCAAGAGACCCAGTACTTC.